The clone carrying this TCR beta chain was counted a few times. Its antigen is still unknown. TCRdb passed the 5' RACE reads through MiXCR, listing each CDR3 protein once. The sample yields hundreds of thousands of distinct CDR3 sequences, about 18% seen once. These data come from a study of identical twins. General study points: With abundant cord blood beta clonotypes, insertions were fewer; memory repertoires showed no such pattern.

V gave up 2 bases and J gave up 2 bases; unmatched junction bases: 4. Germline CDR1 reads SSHAT; CDR2 reads FNYEAQ (reference sequence). There are 15 residues in the CDR3. This sample was also put to use in a study of T cells expressing NK-cell markers. According to that study: Sorted CD3+CD56-NKG2C+, CD3+CD56+NKG2C- and CD3+CD56+NKG2C+ T cells were the source of the TCR beta repertoires.

The rearrangement links TRBV7-7 to TRBJ2-3, with 7 bases matching TRBD1. This TCR came from a woman under 30 in good health. Sequenced material: PBMCs. The CDR3 reads CASSLRQGNTDTQYF. The CDR3 DNA sequence: TGTGCCAGCAGCTTAAGACAGGGCAACACAGATACGCAGTATTTT.